A selection of T cell receptor beta chains follows, all from one sample in a study of shared clonotypes between healthy human individuals. TCRdb's table, derived via immunoSEQ multiplex PCR, lists solely in-frame clones and lacks some. The sample yields about 380,000 clones, approximately 97% seen once. Sequenced sample: memory CD8+ T cells sorted from blood. The receptors were gathered from a man between 25 and 39 years old in good health. Both conserved end residues are part of each CDR3. A D gene is named only where the DNA matches it firmly. Rows may omit the clone size; those that give it use once, few, many or a size class.

D: TRBD1; size: NA; V: TRBV6-5; J: TRBJ2-7; CDR3: CASSRDRGSEQYF; DNA: TGTGCCAGCAGCCGGGACAGGGGCAGCGAGCAGTACTTC
D: TRBD2; size: NA; V: TRBV14; J: TRBJ2-1; CDR3: CASSQVGRGRADEQFF; DNA: TGTGCCAGCAGCCAAGTGGGACGCGGGAGGGCGGATGAGCAGTTCTTC
D: TRBD1; size: NA; V: TRBV7-6; J: TRBJ2-7; CDR3: CASSSGTVYEQYF; DNA: TGTGCCAGCAGCTCCGGGACAGTCTACGAGCAGTACTTC
D: NA; size: NA; V: TRBV28; J: TRBJ2-7; CDR3: CASSRDFPGYEQYF; DNA: TGTGCCAGCAGCCGGGACTTCCCTGGCTACGAGCAGTACTTC
D: NA; size: NA; V: TRBV9; J: TRBJ1-5; CDR3: CASSGQGNQPQHF; DNA: TGTGCCAGCAGCGGACAGGGCAATCAGCCCCAGCATTTT
D: NA; size: once; V: TRBV30; J: TRBJ1-2; CDR3: CAWSVRGRESYGYTF; DNA: TGTGCCTGGAGTGTACGGGGCAGGGAAAGCTATGGCTACACCTTC
D: TRBD1; size: NA; V: TRBV15; J: TRBJ1-5; CDR3: CATSRTGNQPQHF; DNA: TGTGCCACCAGCAGGACAGGGAATCAGCCCCAGCATTTT
D: NA; size: NA; V: TRBV4-1; J: TRBJ1-5; CDR3: CASSPKGGLNQPQHF; DNA: TGCGCCAGCAGCCCGAAGGGGGGTCTGAATCAGCCCCAGCATTTT
D: NA; size: NA; V: TRBV19; J: TRBJ1-5; CDR3: CASSIGGYSNQPQHF; DNA: TGTGCCAGTAGTATCGGGGGTTATAGCAATCAGCCCCAGCATTTT
D: NA; size: NA; V: TRBV6-6; J: TRBJ2-7; CDR3: CASSSPQKDEQYF; DNA: TGTGCCAGCAGTTCCCCCCAGAAAGACGAGCAGTACTTC
D: NA; size: NA; V: TRBV25-1; J: TRBJ1-4; CDR3: CASSEAGEGRKLFF; DNA: TGTGCCAGCAGTGAGGCCGGGGAGGGGAGAAAACTGTTTTTT
D: TRBD2; size: few; V: TRBV10-2; J: TRBJ2-1; CDR3: CASSETSGIVYNEQFF; DNA: TGCGCCAGCAGTGAGACTAGCGGGATTGTCTACAATGAGCAGTTCTTC
D: NA; size: NA; V: TRBV5-6; J: TRBJ1-5; CDR3: CASSLTGSNQPQHF; DNA: TGTGCCAGCAGCTTGACAGGGAGCAATCAGCCCCAGCATTTT
D: TRBD2; size: NA; V: TRBV27; J: TRBJ2-1; CDR3: CASSLFLAGSVEQFF; DNA: TGTGCCAGCAGTTTATTCCTAGCGGGATCGGTTGAGCAGTTCTTC
D: TRBD1; size: NA; V: TRBV5-4; J: TRBJ2-7; CDR3: CASSFGGQGPYEQYF; DNA: TGTGCCAGCAGCTTCGGAGGACAGGGCCCCTACGAGCAGTACTTC
D: NA; size: NA; V: TRBV2; J: TRBJ1-4; CDR3: CASSGQATNEKLFF; DNA: TGTGCCAGCAGTGGACAGGCAACTAATGAAAAACTGTTTTTT
D: TRBD2; size: NA; V: TRBV7-8; J: TRBJ2-7; CDR3: CASSLAGLAGEGYEQYF; DNA: TGTGCCAGCAGCTTAGCGGGACTAGCGGGAGAGGGCTACGAGCAGTACTTC
D: NA; size: NA; V: TRBV5-1; J: TRBJ1-1; CDR3: CASSLIDRQNTEAFF; DNA: TGCGCCAGCAGCTTAATCGACAGGCAGAACACTGAAGCTTTCTTT
D: TRBD1; size: NA; V: TRBV2; J: TRBJ2-5; CDR3: CASTDRGPETQYF; DNA: TGTGCCAGCACCGACAGGGGGCCTGAGACCCAGTACTTC
D: NA; size: NA; V: TRBV7-2; J: TRBJ1-3; CDR3: CASSLIAGARRNTIYF; DNA: TGTGCCAGCAGCTTGATAGCAGGGGCGCGACGAAACACCATATATTTT
D: TRBD2; size: NA; V: TRBV7-9; J: TRBJ2-4; CDR3: CASSPTGTSGSWDIQYF; DNA: TGTGCCAGCAGCCCGACCGGGACTAGCGGGAGTTGGGACATTCAGTACTTC
D: NA; size: NA; V: TRBV9; J: TRBJ2-1; CDR3: CASSVGGATYNEQFF; DNA: TGTGCCAGCAGCGTAGGGGGGGCCACCTACAATGAGCAGTTCTTC
D: NA; size: NA; V: TRBV11-3; J: TRBJ2-1; CDR3: CASSFGGYNEQFF; DNA: TGTGCCAGCAGCTTTGGGGGATACAATGAGCAGTTCTTC
D: NA; size: NA; V: TRBV2; J: TRBJ1-2; CDR3: CASSDQGQGYGYTF; DNA: TGTGCCAGCAGTGATCAGGGGCAGGGCTATGGCTACACCTTC
D: NA; size: NA; V: TRBV25-1; J: TRBJ2-2; CDR3: CASSEPSGAPGTGELFF; DNA: TGTGCCAGCAGTGAACCATCTGGGGCGCCGGGGACCGGGGAGCTGTTTTTT
D: TRBD1; size: once; V: TRBV10-3; J: TRBJ2-2; CDR3: CAITTTGAGLKTGELFF; DNA: TGTGCCATCACTACGACAGGGGCTGGGTTGAAAACCGGGGAGCTGTTTTTT
D: NA; size: NA; V: TRBV11-3; J: TRBJ1-2; CDR3: CASSLDSRSYTF; DNA: TGTGCCAGCAGCTTAGACAGTCGGTCCTACACCTTC
D: NA; size: NA; V: TRBV6-5; J: TRBJ2-7; CDR3: CASSRSYSYEQYF; DNA: TGTGCCAGCAGCCGGTCCTACTCCTACGAGCAGTACTTC
D: NA; size: NA; V: TRBV10-3; J: TRBJ1-5; CDR3: CAIIQSQSWPQHF; DNA: TGTGCCATCATACAGTCACAATCATGGCCCCAGCATTTT
D: NA; size: NA; V: TRBV2; J: TRBJ1-4; CDR3: CALRPKGLANEKLFF; DNA: TGTGCCTTGCGCCCGAAGGGGCTGGCTAATGAAAAACTGTTTTTT
D: NA; size: once; V: TRBV7-9; J: TRBJ2-3; CDR3: CASSETDTQYF; DNA: TGTGCCAGCAGCGAGACAGATACGCAGTATTTT
D: NA; size: NA; V: TRBV6-5; J: TRBJ2-1; CDR3: CASSFNGVSEQFF; DNA: TGTGCCAGCAGCTTTAATGGCGTTAGTGAGCAGTTCTTC
D: NA; size: NA; V: TRBV5-1; J: TRBJ2-7; CDR3: CASSLTSSYEQYF; DNA: TGCGCCAGCAGCTTGACGTCCTCCTACGAGCAGTACTTC
D: NA; size: NA; V: TRBV19; J: TRBJ2-1; CDR3: CASSIVNSGRSEQFF; DNA: TGTGCCAGTAGTATCGTGAATAGCGGACGCTCTGAGCAGTTCTTC
D: NA; size: NA; V: TRBV5-1; J: TRBJ2-7; CDR3: CASSLGISIGLPYEQYF; DNA: TGCGCCAGCAGCTTGGGGATTTCGATAGGCCTCCCCTACGAGCAGTACTTC
D: TRBD1; size: NA; V: TRBV30; J: TRBJ1-6; CDR3: CAWNPTRDRSRRDNNSPLHF; DNA: TGTGCCTGGAATCCCACCCGGGACAGGAGTCGGCGGGATAATAATTCACCCCTCCACTTT
D: NA; size: NA; V: TRBV5-8; J: TRBJ2-1; CDR3: CASTNYNEQFF; DNA: TGTGCCAGCACCAATTACAATGAGCAGTTCTTC
D: NA; size: NA; V: TRBV6-5; J: TRBJ2-7; CDR3: CASSYPGAGQHEQYF; DNA: TGTGCCAGCAGTTATCCGGGGGCAGGGCAACACGAGCAGTACTTC
D: TRBD1; size: NA; V: TRBV10-1; J: TRBJ2-3; CDR3: CASSSGGQADTQYF; DNA: TGCGCCAGCAGCTCAGGGGGTCAGGCAGATACGCAGTATTTT
D: NA; size: NA; V: TRBV5-4; J: TRBJ2-1; CDR3: CASSLEAVSNEQFF; DNA: TGTGCCAGCAGCTTGGAGGCGGTTTCCAATGAGCAGTTCTTC
D: TRBD1; size: NA; V: TRBV7-9; J: TRBJ1-2; CDR3: CASSPGQGLNYGYTF; DNA: TGTGCCAGCAGCCCGGGACAGGGGCTTAACTATGGCTACACCTTC
D: TRBD2; size: NA; V: TRBV2; J: TRBJ2-3; CDR3: CASSPPGLAGGQDTQYF; DNA: TGTGCCAGCAGCCCACCGGGACTAGCGGGAGGCCAGGATACGCAGTATTTT
D: NA; size: NA; V: TRBV28; J: TRBJ2-1; CDR3: CASSRGTSSYNEQFF; DNA: TGTGCCAGCAGCCGCGGGACTTCCTCCTACAATGAGCAGTTCTTC
D: NA; size: NA; V: TRBV27; J: TRBJ2-7; CDR3: CASSSKYEQYF; DNA: TGTGCCAGCAGTTCCAAGTACGAGCAGTACTTC
D: TRBD1; size: NA; V: TRBV2; J: TRBJ2-2; CDR3: CASRRDRGSMNTGELFF; DNA: TGTGCCAGCAGAAGGGACAGGGGTTCAATGAACACCGGGGAGCTGTTTTTT
D: TRBD1; size: NA; V: TRBV27; J: TRBJ2-5; CDR3: CASSLLAGGETQYF; DNA: TGTGCCAGCAGCCTTTTGGCAGGGGGAGAGACCCAGTACTTC
D: NA; size: NA; V: TRBV2; J: TRBJ2-3; CDR3: CASSERGDTQYF; DNA: TGTGCCAGCAGTGAAAGGGGAGATACGCAGTATTTT